This T cell receptor (beta chain) was sequenced in a study of T-cell reconstitution after alpha-beta-depleted transplantation in children (dated by TCRdb to the mid-2010s). Notes on the research overall: The study quantitatively tracked T-cell immune reconstitution after TCRalphabeta/CD19-depleted allogeneic hematopoietic cell transplantation in children using TCR repertoire profiling.

V is clipped by 6 bases and J by 6 bases, and the sequence between their germline boundaries is 4 bases long. The CDR3 spans 10 residues, from the cysteine through the phenylalanine. Solely the CDR3 DNA is kept, with 30 bases framed from the first base. Reading the label with the study, this specimen's treatment or condition is: allogeneic hematopoietic cell transplantation with graft depleted of TCRalphabeta T cells and CD19 B cells. Transplant recipients were children who received TCRalphabeta/CD19-depleted allogeneic hematopoietic cell grafts. Overall study outcomes, separate from this receptor: In some patients, the high TCRbeta diversity seen at day 60 was put down to recipient T cells and intrathymic progenitors that had survived conditioning. About two months after transplant, the apparently early recovery of alphabetaT-cell counts reportedly depended on just several hundred clones that had expanded rapidly and came from non-depleted graft cells. Over the following months the frequencies of hyperexpanded clones went down, and after one year T-cell counts and TCRbeta diversity were mostly credited to newly produced T cells.

Receptor amplification or capture employed PCR. Sequencing took place on an Illumina HiSeq 2500. To normalize quantification of the TCRbeta repertoire, the TCR libraries were built with molecular barcoding that relied on unique molecular identifiers. TCRdb's own reprocessing of the public reads used fastp at Q25 and MiXCR and kept productive beta chains. Entries are consolidated by CDR3 protein sequence, retaining the most common genes and DNA. A total of about 490,000 distinct CDR3 sequences appear in this sample, over 9.5% of them only once. About 2.1% of the sample rests with the top ten. On this clonotype itself: Its antigen remains undetermined. No base qualities exist here, and no much larger clone lies one base off it.

Sequenced material: PBMCs, taken before TCRalphabeta/CD19-depleted stem cell transplant. The chain couples TRBV12-3 or TRBV12-4 to TRBJ2-3, with the D gene not clear enough to name. The sequence was collected from a child aged 2 to 15 with inherited bone marrow failure, due to receive a stem cell transplant. For the CDR3, the sequence is CASRRDTQYF. The DNA reads TGTGCCAGCAGAAGGGATACGCAGTATTTT.